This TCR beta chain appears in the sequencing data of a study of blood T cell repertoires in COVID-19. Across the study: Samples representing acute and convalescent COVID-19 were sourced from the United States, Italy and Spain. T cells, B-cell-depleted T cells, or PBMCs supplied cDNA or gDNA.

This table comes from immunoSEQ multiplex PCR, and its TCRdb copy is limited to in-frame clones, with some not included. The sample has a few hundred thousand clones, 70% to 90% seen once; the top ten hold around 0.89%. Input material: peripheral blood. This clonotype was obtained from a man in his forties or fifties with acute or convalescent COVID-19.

CDR3 loop: CASSYAGLAGVYNEQFF. The CDR3 DNA reads TGCGCCAGCAGCTATGCGGGACTAGCGGGGGTCTACAATGAGCAGTTCTTC. V usage is TRBV5-1 and J usage is TRBJ2-1, with 14 bases matching TRBD2. The CDR3 consists of 17 residues. After removal of 3 bases from V and 3 bases from J, the junction contained 5 bases not matched to a gene. Germline CDR1 reads SGHRS; CDR2 reads YFSETQ.